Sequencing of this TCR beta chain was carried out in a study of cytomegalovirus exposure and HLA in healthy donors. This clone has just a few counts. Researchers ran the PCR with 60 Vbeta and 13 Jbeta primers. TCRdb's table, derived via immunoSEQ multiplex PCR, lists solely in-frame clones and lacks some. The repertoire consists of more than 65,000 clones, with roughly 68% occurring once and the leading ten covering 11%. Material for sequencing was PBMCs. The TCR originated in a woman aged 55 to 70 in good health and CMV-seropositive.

The CDR3 reads CASSFQGDETQYF. The CDR3 DNA reads as TGTGCCAGCAGCTTCCAGGGGGATGAGACCCAGTACTTC. The chain is built from TRBV5-6 and TRBJ2-5, with TRBD1 matching 7 bases. The CDR3 is made up of 13 amino acids. Germline V lookup: CDR1 SGHDT, CDR2 YYEEEE. The V gene end was trimmed by 2 bases and the J gene end by 5 bases; junction bases not matched to a gene: 3.